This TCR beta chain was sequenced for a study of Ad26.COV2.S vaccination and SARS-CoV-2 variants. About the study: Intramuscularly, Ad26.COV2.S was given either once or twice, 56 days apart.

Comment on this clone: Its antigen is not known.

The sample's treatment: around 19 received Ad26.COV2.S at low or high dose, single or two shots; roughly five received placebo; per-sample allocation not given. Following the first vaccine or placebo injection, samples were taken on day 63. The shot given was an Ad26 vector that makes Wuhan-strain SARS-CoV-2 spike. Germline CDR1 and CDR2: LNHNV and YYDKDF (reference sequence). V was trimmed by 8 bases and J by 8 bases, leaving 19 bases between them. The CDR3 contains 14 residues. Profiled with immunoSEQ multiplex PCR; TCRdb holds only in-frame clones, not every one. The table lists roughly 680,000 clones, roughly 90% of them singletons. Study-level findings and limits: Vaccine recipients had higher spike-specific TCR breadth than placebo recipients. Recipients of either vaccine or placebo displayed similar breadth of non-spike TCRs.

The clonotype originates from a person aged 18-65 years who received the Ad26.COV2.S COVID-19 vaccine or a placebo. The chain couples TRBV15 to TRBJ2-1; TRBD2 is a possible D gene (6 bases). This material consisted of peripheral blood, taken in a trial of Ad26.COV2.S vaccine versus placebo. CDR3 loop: CATSSGLSPDEQFF. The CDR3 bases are TGTGCCACCTCTTCGGGACTCTCCCCGGATGAGCAGTTCTTC.